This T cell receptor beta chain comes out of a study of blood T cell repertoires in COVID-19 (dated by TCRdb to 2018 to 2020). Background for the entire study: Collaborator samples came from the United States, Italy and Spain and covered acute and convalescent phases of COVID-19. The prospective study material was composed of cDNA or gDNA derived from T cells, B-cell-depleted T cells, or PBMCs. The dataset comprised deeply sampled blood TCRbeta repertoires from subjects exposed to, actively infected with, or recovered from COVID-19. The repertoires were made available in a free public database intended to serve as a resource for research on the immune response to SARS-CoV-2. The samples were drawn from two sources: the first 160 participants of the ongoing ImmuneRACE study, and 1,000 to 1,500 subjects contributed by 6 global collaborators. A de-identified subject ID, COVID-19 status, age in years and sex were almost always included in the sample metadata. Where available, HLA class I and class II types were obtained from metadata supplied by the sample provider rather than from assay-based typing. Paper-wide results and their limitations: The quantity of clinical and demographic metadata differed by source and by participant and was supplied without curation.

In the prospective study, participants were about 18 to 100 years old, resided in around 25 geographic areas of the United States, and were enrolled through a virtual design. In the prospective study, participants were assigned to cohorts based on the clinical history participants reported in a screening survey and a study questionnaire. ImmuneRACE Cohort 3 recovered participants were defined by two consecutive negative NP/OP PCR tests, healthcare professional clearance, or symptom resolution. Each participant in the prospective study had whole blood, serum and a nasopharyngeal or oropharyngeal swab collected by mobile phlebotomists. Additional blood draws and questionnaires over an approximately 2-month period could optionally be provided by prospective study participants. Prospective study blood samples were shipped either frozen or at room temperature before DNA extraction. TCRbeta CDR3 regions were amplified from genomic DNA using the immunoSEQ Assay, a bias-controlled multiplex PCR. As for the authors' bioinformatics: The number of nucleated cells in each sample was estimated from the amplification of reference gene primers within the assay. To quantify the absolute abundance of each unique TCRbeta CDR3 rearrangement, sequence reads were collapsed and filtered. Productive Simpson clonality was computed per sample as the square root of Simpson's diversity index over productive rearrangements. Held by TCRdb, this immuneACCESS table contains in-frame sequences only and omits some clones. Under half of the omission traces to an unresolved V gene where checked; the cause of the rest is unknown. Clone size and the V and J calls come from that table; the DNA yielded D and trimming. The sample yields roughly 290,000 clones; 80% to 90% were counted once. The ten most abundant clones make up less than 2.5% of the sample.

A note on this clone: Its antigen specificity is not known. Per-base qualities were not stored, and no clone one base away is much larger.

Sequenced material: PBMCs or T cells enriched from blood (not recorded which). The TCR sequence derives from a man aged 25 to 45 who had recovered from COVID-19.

The CDR3 protein is CASSVGAASGANVLTF. The nucleotide sequence is TGTGCCAGCAGCGTAGGGGCCGCCTCTGGGGCCAACGTCCTGACTTTC. This chain joins TRBV9 to TRBJ2-6, with the D gene uncertain. CDR3 length: 16 amino acids, cysteine to phenylalanine. The entry retains the CDR3 DNA only, 48 bases that are in frame from base 1. Based on the germline V gene, the CDR1 and CDR2 sequences are SGDLS and YYNGEE. V is cut by 0 bases and J by 0 bases, and the space between the germline ends is 7 bases.